This T cell receptor (beta chain) was obtained from a study of blood T cell repertoires in COVID-19 (dated by TCRdb to the early 2020s). About the full investigation: Samples covering the acute and convalescent phases of COVID-19 were provided by collaborators in the United States, Italy and Spain. Nearly every sample came with metadata listing a de-identified subject ID, COVID-19 status, age in years and sex. Where HLA class I and class II types were available, the types were taken from metadata supplied by the sample provider, not from assay-based typing. Samples were obtained from the ongoing ImmuneRACE study (first 160 participants) and from 1,254 subjects provided by 6 global collaborators. A freely available public database, intended as a resource for researchers studying the immune response to SARS-CoV-2, is where the repertoires were released. Deeply sampled blood TCRbeta repertoires from subjects exposed to, actively infected with, or recovered from COVID-19 were included in the dataset. The material from the prospective study consisted of cDNA or gDNA derived from T cells, B-cell-depleted T cells, or PBMCs.

The paper's findings and limits, for the study overall: Clinical and demographic metadata were provided uncurated, with the amount varying by source and participant.

Collaborating institutions collected whole blood in K2EDTA tubes following their own protocols. For TCRbeta analysis, collaborators shipped samples as frozen whole blood, isolated PBMCs, or DNA extracted from either of those sample types. A note on this clone: Its recognized antigen is unknown. The record has no base qualities; no much larger clone is one base away.

The immunoSEQ Assay, a bias-controlled multiplex PCR, was used to amplify TCRbeta CDR3 regions from genomic DNA. Per the original workflow: The number of nucleated cells in each sample was estimated from the amplification of reference gene primers within the assay. Sequence reads were collapsed and filtered to measure the absolute abundance of every unique TCRbeta CDR3 rearrangement. For each sample, productive Simpson clonality was calculated as the square root of Simpson's diversity index over productive rearrangements. Sourced from immuneACCESS, this table was stored by TCRdb with only in-frame sequences that have V and J called. A share of the clones is absent; for the studies checked, an unresolved V gene accounts for under half, and the remainder has no known explanation. V and J calls and clone size follow that table, whereas D and trimming were derived from the DNA. This sample has around 240,000 clones in its table, and 85% of those were observed once. Jointly, the top ten make up over 0.95% of the sample.

The clonotype comes from a man in his forties with acute or convalescent COVID-19. Sequenced input: peripheral blood.

This receptor has the CDR3 CASSTRGLSIRDEQFF. The DNA is TGTGCCAGTAGTACGCGGGGACTATCAATTCGAGATGAGCAGTTCTTC. This receptor chain uses TRBV19 and TRBJ2-1; 7 bases in between match TRBD2. CDR1 LNHDA and CDR2 SQIVND are derived from the germline V gene (reference sequence). The CDR3 holds 16 amino acids from the cysteine to the phenylalanine. The DNA shown is the 48-base CDR3, in frame from base 1. Relative to germline, V is missing 4 bases and J is missing 8 bases, with 14 bases of the junction outside any gene match.